The present TCR beta chain was sequenced within a study of tissue T cells after allogeneic stem cell transplantation. The time point denotes: mouse harvest day 14 after allogeneic transplant. Mouse grafts combined 10^7 T-cell-depleted bone marrow cells with 10^6 splenic CD5+ T cells. The CDR3 length is 15 residues. V lost 0 bases and J 2 bases, leaving 8 bases between the germline ends. Germline V lookup: CDR1 NSQYPW, CDR2 LRSPGD (reference sequence). Sequenced by immunoSEQ multiplex PCR; TCRdb stores in-frame clones only, minus some. Altogether over 1,500 clones are present, roughly 50% being singletons, with the ten largest covering roughly a third. Relative to its sample, this clone is large (0.1 to 1%). Genes and germline come from the mouse. The observed sequence ends 1 residue before the CDR3 terminus, with the missing tail filled in from the germline J gene.

This TCR was recovered from a female BALB/c mouse given C57BL/6 T cells with graft-versus-host disease after an allogeneic hematopoietic cell transplant. The V and J genes are TRBV1 and TRBJ1-3, with a tentative D call TRBD1 (5 bases). Input material: blood. CDR3 DNA, as far as it was read: TGCACCTGCAGTGCAGATATGGGGGCTGGAAATACGCTCTAT. Encoded protein: CTCSADMGAGNTLY. The whole CDR3 protein is CTCSADMGAGNTLYF.